The subject of this entry is one T cell receptor (beta chain). What it binds is unknown. The entry originates in a study of identical twins. Findings of the study overall: In drawing conclusions, the study used cross-sectional statistical analysis and did not follow the same donors. Memory repertoires lacked the insertion deficit that abundant cord blood beta clonotypes showed.

From germline, CDR1 is SGHAT and CDR2 FQDESV (reference sequence). The CDR3 covers 15 residues. The germline V and J ends were trimmed by 7 bases and 11 bases, with 25 bases remaining between them. TCRdb analysed the 5' RACE reads with MiXCR anew, one entry per CDR3 protein. The table includes 200,000 to 250,000 distinct CDR3 sequences, around 8% detected once. There were only healthy Caucasians among the donors. Another study also made use of these data, one on yellow fever vaccine responses in identical twins.

The sequencing sample was made of memory (CD45RO+) T cells sorted from blood. V is TRBV11-1 and J is TRBJ2-3, with D possibly being TRBD1 or TRBD2 (6 bases each). This receptor was identified in a woman under 30 in good health. CDR3 loop: CASTTGVGGRSEQYF. CDR3 DNA: TGTGCCAGCACCACCGGCGTCGGGGGCCGCTCCGAGCAGTATTTT.